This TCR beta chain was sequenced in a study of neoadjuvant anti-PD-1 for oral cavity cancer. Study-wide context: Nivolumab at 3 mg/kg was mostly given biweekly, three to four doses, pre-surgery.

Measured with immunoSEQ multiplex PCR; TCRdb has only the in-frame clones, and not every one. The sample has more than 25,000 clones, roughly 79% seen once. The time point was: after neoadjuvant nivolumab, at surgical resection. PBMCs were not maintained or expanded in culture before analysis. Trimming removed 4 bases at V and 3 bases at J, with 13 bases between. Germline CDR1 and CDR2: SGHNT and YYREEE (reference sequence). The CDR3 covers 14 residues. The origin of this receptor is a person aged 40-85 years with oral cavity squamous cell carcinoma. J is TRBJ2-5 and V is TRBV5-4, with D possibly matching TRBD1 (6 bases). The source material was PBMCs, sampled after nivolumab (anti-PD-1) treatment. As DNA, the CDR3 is TGTGCCAGCAGCCACGGACAGTCCAAAGAGACCCAGTACTTC. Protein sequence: CASSHGQSKETQYF.